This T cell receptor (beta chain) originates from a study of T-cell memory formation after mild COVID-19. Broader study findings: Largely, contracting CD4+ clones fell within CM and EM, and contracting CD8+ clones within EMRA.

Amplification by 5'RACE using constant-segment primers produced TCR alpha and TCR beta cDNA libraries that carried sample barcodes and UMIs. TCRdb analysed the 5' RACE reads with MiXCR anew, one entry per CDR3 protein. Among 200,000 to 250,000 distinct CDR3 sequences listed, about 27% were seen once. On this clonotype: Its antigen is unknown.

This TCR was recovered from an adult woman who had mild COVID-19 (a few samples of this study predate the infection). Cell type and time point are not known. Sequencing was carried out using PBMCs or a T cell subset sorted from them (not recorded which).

The CDR3 spells CSAPLGARETQYF. CDR3 DNA: TGCAGTGCCCCTCTCGGGGCCAGGGAGACCCAGTACTTC. The chain couples TRBV20-1 to TRBJ2-5, with D perhaps being TRBD1 or TRBD2 (5 bases each). V was clipped by 6 bases and J by 5 bases, with 16 bases between them. Germline V gene data show CDR1 as DFQATT and CDR2 as SNEGSKA (reference sequence). This CDR3 is 13 amino acids long.